Below, one TCR beta chain is given with its context. These data come from a study of T-cell memory formation after mild COVID-19. The CDR3 runs 14 residues. CDR1 and CDR2 from the germline V gene are ENHRY and SYGVKD. With 4 bases clipped from V and 5 bases from J, the junction kept 7 bases outside the gene matches. TCRdb reprocessed the 5' RACE reads with MiXCR, giving one entry per CDR3 protein. Of 200,000 to 250,000 distinct CDR3 sequences in the sample, 15% to 20% are singletons; the top ten hold approximately 3.4%. The TCR sequence derives from a man aged 18 to 30 who had mild COVID-19 (a few samples of this study predate the infection). Cell type and time point are not known. V usage is TRBV10-3 and J usage is TRBJ2-5; 7 nucleotides line up with TRBD1. The sample comprised PBMCs or a T cell subset sorted from them (not recorded which). CDR3 residues: CAISGQGVSETQYF. DNA for the CDR3: TGTGCCATCAGTGGACAGGGTGTTTCCGAGACCCAGTACTTC.